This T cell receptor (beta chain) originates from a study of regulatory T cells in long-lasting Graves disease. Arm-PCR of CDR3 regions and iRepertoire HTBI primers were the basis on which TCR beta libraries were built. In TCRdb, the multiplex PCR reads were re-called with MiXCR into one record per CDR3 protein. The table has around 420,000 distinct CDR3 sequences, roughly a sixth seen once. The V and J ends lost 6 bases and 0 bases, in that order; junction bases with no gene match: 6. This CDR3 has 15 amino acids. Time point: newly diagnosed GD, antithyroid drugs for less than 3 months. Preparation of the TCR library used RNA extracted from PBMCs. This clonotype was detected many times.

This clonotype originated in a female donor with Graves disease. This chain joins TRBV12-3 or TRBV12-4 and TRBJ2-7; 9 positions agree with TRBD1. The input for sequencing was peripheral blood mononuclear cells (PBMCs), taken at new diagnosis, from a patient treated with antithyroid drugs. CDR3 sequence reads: CASRSGTGSSYEQYF. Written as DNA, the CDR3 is TGTGCCAGCAGGTCCGGGACAGGGAGCTCCTACGAGCAGTACTTC.